These 3 T cell receptor beta chains share one sample of origin, sequenced in a study of shared clonotypes between healthy human individuals. The repertoire was sequenced with immunoSEQ multiplex PCR; TCRdb's copy has only in-frame clones and lacks some. The table lists 2 million to 2.5 million clones, about 92% of them singletons. Sequencing was performed on naive CD4+ T cells from PBMCs. Documented subset: CD45RA+ positively selected. These TCRs come from a man younger than 35 in good health. Some clones in this sample may be carry-over from other donors' samples.

The chain uses TRBV10-3 and TRBJ2-5; D perhaps matches TRBD1 (6 bases). The V gene lost 8 bases and the J gene lost 2 bases, with 12 bases spanning the gap. Germline V gene data show CDR1 as ENHRY and CDR2 as SYGVKD. This CDR3 has 13 amino acids. This chain's CDR3 is CAIGEGVQETQYF. In DNA, the CDR3 is TGTGCCATCGGAGAGGGGGTACAAGAGACCCAGTACTTC.

The chain joins TRBV6-5 to TRBJ1-3; no definite D call. V shed 8 bases and J shed 0 bases, with 8 bases lying between them. Germline CDR1 reads MNHEY; CDR2 reads SVGAGI. The length of the CDR3 is 13 residues. The CDR3 spells CASRRVSGNTIYF. As DNA, the CDR3 is TGTGCCAGCCGTCGGGTCTCTGGAAACACCATATATTTT.

The chain recombines TRBV2 with TRBJ1-2, with D possibly being TRBD1 (5 bases). The V end was cut by 7 bases, the J end by 8 bases, with 17 bases between. CDR3 length: 13 amino acids. Per germline, CDR1 SNHLY and CDR2 FYNNEI. CDR3: CASNRGAASGYTF. The DNA for the CDR3 is TGTGCCAGCAATAGGGGCGCAGCGTCCGGCTACACCTTC.